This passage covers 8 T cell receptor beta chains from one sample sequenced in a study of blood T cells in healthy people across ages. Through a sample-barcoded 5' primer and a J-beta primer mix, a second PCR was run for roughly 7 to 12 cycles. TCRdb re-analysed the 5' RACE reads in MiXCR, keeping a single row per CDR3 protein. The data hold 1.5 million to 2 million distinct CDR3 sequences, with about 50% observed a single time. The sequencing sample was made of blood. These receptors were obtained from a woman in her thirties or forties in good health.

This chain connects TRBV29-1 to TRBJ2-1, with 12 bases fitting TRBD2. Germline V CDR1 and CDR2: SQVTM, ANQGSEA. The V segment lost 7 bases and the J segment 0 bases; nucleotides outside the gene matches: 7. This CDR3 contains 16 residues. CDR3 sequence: CSGLGLAGDSYNEQFF. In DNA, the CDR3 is TGCAGCGGCCTGGGACTAGCGGGTGACTCCTACAATGAGCAGTTCTTC.

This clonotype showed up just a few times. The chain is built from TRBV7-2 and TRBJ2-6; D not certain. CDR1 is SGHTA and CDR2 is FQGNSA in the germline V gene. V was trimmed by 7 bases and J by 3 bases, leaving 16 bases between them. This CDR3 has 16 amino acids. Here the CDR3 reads CASTREGAFGANVLTF. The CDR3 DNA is TGTGCCAGCACCCGAGAAGGAGCATTTGGGGCCAACGTCCTGACTTTC.

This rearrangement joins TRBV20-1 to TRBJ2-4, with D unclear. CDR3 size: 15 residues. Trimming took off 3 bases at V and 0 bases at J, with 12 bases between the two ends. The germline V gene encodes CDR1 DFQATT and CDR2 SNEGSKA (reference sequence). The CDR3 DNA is TGCAGTGCTAGCCGTTTTATCCTAGCCAAAAACATTCAGTACTTC. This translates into CSASRFILAKNIQYF.

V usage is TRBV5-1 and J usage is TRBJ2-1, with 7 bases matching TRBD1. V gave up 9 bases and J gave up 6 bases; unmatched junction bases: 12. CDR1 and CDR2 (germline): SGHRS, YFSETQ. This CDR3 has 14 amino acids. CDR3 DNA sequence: TGCGCCACCCGGGACAGTCTGTCTTTCAATGAGCAGTTCTTC. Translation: CATRDSLSFNEQFF.

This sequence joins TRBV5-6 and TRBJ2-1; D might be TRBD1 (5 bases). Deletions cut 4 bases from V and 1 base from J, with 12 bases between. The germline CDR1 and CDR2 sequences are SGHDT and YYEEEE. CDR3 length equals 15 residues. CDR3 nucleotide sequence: TGTGCCAGCAGCCTGGGGCCTCAATCCTACAATGAGCAGTTCTTC. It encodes CASSLGPQSYNEQFF.

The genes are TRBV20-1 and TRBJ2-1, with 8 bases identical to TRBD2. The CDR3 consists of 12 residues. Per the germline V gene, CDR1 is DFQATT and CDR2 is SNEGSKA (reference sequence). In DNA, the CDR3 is TGCAGGGGACTAGTGGGGAACAATGAGCAGTTCTTC. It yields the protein CRGLVGNNEQFF.

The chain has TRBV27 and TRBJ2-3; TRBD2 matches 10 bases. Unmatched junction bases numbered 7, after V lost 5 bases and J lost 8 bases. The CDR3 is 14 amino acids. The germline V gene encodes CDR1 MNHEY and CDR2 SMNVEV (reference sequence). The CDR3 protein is CASSILAGTSTQYF. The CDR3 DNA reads TGTGCCAGCAGTATACTAGCGGGGACGTCTACGCAGTATTTT.

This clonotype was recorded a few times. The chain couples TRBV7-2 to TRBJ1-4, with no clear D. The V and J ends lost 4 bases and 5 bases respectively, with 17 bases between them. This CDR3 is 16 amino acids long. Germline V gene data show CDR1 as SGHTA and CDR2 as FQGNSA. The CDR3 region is CASSSQPRRGNEKLFF. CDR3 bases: TGTGCCAGCAGCTCCCAACCTAGACGGGGAAATGAAAAACTGTTTTTT. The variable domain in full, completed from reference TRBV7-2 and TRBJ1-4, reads GAGVSQSPSNKVTEKGKDVELRCDPISGHTALYWYRQSLGQGLEFLIYFQGNSAPDKSGLPSDRFSAERTGGSVSTLTIQRTQQEDSAVYLCASSSQPRRGNEKLFFGSGTQLSVL.